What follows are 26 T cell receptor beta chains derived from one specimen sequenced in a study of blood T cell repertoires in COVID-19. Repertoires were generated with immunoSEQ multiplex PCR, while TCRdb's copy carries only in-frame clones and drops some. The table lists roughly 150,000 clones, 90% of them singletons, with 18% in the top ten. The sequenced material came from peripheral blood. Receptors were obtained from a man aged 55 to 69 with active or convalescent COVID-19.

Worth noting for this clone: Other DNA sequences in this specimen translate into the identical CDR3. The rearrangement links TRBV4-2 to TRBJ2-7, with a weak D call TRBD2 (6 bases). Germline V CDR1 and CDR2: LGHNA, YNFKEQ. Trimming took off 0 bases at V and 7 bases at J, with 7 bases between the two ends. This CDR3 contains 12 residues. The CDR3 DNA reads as TGTGCCAGCAGCCAAGATCGGGGGGAGCAGTACTTC. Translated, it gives CASSQDRGEQYF.

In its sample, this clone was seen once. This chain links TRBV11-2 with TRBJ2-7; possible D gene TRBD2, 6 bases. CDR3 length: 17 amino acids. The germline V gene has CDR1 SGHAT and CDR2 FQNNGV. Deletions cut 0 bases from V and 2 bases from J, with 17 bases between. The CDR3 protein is CASSLDRSGSVPYEQYF. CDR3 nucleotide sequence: TGTGCCAGCAGCTTAGATCGATCCGGGAGTGTCCCCTACGAGCAGTACTTC.

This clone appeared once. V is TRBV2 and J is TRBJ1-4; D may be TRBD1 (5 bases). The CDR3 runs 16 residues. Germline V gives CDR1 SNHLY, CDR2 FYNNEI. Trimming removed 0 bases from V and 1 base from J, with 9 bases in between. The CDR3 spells CASSEAYRRTNEKLFF. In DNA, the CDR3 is TGTGCCAGCAGTGAAGCCTACAGGAGAACTAATGAAAAACTGTTTTTT.

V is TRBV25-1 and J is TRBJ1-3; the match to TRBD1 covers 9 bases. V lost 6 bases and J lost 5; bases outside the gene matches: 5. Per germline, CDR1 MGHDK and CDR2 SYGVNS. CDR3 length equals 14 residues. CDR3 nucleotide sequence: TGTGCCAGCAGCGGGACAGGGTTGAGAAACACCATATATTTT. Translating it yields CASSGTGLRNTIYF.

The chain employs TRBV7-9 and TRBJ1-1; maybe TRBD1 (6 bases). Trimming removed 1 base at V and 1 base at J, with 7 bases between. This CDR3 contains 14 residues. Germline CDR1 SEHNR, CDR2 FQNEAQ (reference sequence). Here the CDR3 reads CASSLGRGNTEAFF. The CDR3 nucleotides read TGTGCCAGCAGCTTAGGCAGGGGGAACACTGAAGCTTTCTTT.

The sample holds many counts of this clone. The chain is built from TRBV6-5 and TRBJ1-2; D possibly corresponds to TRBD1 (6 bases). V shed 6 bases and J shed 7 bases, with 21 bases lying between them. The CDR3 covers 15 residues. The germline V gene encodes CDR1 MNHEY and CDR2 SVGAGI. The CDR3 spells CASSAGDRRLGGYTF. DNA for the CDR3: TGTGCCAGCAGCGCGGGCGACAGGCGGTTGGGTGGCTACACCTTC.

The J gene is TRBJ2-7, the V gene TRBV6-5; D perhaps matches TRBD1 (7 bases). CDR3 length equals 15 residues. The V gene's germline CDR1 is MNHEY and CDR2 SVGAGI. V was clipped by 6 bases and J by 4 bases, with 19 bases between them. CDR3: CASRNGGTETYEQYF. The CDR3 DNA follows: TGTGCCAGCAGAAATGGCGGGACAGAGACTTACGAGCAGTACTTC.

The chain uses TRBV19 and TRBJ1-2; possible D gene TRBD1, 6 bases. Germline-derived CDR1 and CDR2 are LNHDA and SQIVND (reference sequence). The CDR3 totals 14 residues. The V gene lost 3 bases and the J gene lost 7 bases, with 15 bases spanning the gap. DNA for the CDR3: TGTGCCAGTAGTATTACAGGGTTTCTGCGTGGCTACACCTTC. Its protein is CASSITGFLRGYTF.

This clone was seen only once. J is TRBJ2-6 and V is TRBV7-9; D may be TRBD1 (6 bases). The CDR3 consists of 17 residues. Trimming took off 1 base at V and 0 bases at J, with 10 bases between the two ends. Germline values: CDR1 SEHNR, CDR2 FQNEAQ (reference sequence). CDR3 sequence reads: CASSLGQVGSGANVLTF. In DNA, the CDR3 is TGTGCCAGCAGCTTAGGACAGGTTGGCTCTGGGGCCAACGTCCTGACTTTC.

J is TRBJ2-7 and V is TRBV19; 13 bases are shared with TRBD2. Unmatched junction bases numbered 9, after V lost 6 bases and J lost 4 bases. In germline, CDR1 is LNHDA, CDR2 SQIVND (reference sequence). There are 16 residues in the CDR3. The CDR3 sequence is CASSSPGTSGMYEQYF. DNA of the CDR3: TGTGCCAGTAGCTCTCCAGGGACTAGCGGGATGTACGAGCAGTACTTC.

The DNA of the CDR3 is TGTGCCAGCAGCGCGACAGATACGCAGTATTTT. Protein product: CASSATDTQYF. This chain connects TRBV7-6 to TRBJ2-3; D unresolved. V lost 5 bases and J 3 bases, leaving 3 bases between the germline ends. CDR3 length equals 11 residues. The germline V gene has CDR1 SGHVS and CDR2 FNYEAQ.

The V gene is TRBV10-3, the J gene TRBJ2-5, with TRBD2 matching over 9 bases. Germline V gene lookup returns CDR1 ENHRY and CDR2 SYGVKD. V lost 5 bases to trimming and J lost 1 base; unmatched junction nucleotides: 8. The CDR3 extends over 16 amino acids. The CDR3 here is CAISMRGGSSQETQYF. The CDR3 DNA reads TGTGCCATCAGTATGCGGGGGGGCTCCAGCCAAGAGACCCAGTACTTC.

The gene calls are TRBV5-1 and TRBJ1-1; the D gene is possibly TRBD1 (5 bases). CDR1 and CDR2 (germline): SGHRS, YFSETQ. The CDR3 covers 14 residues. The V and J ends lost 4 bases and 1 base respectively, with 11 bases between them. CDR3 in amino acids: CASSGGFWNTEAFF. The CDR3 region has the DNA TGCGCCAGCAGCGGGGGGTTTTGGAACACTGAAGCTTTCTTT.

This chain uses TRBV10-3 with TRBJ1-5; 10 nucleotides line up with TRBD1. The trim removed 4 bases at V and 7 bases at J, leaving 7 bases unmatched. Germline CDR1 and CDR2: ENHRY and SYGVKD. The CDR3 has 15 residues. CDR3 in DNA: TGTGCCATCAGTGTAACCGGGACAGGGGACCAGCCCCAGCATTTT. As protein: CAISVTGTGDQPQHF.

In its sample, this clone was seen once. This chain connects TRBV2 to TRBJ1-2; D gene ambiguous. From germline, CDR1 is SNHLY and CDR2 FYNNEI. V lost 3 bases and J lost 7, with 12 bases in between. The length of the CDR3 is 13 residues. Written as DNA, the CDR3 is TGTGCCAGCAGTGATGCCCGGGAGGGTGGCTACACCTTC. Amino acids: CASSDAREGGYTF.

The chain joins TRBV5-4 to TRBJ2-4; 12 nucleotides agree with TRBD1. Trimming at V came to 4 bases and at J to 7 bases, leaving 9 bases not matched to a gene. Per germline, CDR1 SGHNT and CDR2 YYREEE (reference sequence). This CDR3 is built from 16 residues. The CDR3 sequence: CASSPGTGGAGNIQYF. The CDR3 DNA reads TGTGCCAGCAGCCCCGGGACAGGGGGCGCGGGGAACATTCAGTACTTC.

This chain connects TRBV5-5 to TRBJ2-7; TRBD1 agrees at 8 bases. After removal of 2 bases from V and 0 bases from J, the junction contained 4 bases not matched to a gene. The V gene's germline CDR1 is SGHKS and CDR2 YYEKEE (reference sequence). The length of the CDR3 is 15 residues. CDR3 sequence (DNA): TGTGCCAGCAGCTTAAGCAGGGGGCTCTCCTACGAGCAGTACTTC. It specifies CASSLSRGLSYEQYF.

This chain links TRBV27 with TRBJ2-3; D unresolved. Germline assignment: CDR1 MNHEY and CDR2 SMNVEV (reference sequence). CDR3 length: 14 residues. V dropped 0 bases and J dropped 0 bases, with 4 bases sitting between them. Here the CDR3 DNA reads TGTGCCAGCAGTTTATCAGCTAGCACAGATACGCAGTATTTT. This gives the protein CASSLSASTDTQYF.

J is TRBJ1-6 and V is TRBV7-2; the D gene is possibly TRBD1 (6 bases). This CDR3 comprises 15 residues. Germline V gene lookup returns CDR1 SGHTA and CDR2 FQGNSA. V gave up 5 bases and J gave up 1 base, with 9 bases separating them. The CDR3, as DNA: TGTGCCAGCAGCCCCGACAGGTCCTATAATTCACCCCTCCACTTT. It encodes CASSPDRSYNSPLHF.

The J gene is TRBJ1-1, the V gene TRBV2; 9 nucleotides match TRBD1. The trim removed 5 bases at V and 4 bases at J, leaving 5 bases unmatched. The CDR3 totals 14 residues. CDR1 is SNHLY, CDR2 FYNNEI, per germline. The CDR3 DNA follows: TGTGCCAGCAGTTACAGGGGGCTGAGCACTGAAGCTTTCTTT. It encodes CASSYRGLSTEAFF.

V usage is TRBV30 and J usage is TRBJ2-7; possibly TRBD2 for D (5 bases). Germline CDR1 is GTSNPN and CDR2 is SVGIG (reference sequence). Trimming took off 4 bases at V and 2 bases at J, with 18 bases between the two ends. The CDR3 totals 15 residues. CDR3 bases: TGTGCCTGGACCCGGGGTACTACCGGAACCTACGAGCAGTACTTC. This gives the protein CAWTRGTTGTYEQYF.

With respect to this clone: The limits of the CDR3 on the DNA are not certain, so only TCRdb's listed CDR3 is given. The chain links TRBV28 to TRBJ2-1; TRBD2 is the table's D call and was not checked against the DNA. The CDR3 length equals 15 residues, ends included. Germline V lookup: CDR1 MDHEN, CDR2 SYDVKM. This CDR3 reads CASSFVLVGGREQFF.

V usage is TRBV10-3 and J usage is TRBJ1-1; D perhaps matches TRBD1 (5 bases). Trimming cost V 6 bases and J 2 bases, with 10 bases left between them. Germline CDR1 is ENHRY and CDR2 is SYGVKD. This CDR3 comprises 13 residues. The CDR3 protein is CAIRRQLNTEAFF. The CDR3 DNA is TGTGCCATCAGGAGACAGCTTAACACTGAAGCTTTCTTT.

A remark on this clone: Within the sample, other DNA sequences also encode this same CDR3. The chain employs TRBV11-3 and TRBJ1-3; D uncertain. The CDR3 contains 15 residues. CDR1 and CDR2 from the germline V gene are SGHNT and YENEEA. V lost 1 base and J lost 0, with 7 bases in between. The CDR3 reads CASSLGGSSGNTIYF. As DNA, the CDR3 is TGTGCCAGCAGCTTAGGCGGGTCCTCTGGAAACACCATATATTTT.

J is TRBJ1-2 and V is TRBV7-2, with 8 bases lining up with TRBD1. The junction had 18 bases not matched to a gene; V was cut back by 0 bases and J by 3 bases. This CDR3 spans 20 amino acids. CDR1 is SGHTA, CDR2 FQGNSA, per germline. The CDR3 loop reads CASSLALMWDRYNPDYGYTF. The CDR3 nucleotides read TGTGCCAGCAGCTTAGCGTTAATGTGGGACAGGTATAATCCTGACTATGGCTACACCTTC. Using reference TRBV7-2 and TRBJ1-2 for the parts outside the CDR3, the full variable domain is GAGVSQSPSNKVTEKGKDVELRCDPISGHTALYWYRQSLGQGLEFLIYFQGNSAPDKSGLPSDRFSAERTGGSVSTLTIQRTQQEDSAVYLCASSLALMWDRYNPDYGYTFGSGTRLTVV.

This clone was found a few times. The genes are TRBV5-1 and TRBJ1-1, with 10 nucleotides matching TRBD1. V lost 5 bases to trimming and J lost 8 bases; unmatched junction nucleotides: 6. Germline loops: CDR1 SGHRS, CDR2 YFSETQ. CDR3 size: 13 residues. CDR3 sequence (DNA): TGCGCCAGCAGTCGCGACAGGGGGCAGGAAGCTTTCTTT. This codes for CASSRDRGQEAFF.